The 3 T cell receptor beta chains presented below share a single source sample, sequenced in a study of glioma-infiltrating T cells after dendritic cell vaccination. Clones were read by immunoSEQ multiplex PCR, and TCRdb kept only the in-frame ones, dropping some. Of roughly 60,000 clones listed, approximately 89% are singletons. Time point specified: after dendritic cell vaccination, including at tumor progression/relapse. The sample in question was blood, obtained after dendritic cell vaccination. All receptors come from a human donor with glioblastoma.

The CDR3 DNA sequence: TGTGCCATCAAGCCGGGACAGGGGGCTTCCACTAATGAAAAACTGTTTTTT. It specifies CAIKPGQGASTNEKLFF. This chain links TRBV10-3 with TRBJ1-4; 12 nucleotides line up with TRBD1. V shed 7 bases, J shed 2 bases, and the junction held 8 bases outside the gene matches. Germline assignment: CDR1 ENHRY and CDR2 SYGVKD. The CDR3 is 17 amino acids.

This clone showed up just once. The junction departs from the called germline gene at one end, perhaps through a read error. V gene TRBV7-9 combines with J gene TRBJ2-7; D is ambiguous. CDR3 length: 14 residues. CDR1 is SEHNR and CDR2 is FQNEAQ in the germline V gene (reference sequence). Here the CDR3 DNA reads TGTACCAGCAGCTTAAGTGAGTCCCACTACGAGCAGTACTTC. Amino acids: CTSSLSESHYEQYF.

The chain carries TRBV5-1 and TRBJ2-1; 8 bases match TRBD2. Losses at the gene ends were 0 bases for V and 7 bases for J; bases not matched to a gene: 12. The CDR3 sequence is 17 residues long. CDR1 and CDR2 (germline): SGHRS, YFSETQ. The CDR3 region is CASSLVGPGGGHNEQFF. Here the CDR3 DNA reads TGCGCCAGCAGCTTGGTGGGGCCGGGGGGGGGCCATAATGAGCAGTTCTTC.